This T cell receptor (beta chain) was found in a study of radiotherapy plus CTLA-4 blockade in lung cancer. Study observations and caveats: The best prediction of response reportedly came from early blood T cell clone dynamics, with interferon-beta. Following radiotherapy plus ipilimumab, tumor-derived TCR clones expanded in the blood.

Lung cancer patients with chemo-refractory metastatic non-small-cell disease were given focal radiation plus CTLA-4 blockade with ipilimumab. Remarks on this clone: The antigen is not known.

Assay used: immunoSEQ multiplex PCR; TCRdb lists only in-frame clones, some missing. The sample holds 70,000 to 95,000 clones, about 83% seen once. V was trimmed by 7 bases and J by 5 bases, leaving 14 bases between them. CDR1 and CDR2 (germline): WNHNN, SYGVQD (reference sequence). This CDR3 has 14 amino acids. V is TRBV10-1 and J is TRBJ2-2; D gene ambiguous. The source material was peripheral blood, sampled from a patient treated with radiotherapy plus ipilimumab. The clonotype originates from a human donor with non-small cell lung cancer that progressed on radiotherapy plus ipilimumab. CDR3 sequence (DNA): TGCGCCAGCACGTGCCAGGATTCTACCGGGGAGCTGTTTTTT. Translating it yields CASTCQDSTGELFF.